This T cell receptor beta chain was obtained from a study of naive and memory T cell subsets. Two oligonucleotides, mixed equimolar, formed the beta constant-region primer covering TRBC1 and TRBC2. Ligated cDNA was amplified by four rounds of PCR with nested alpha and beta constant-region primers and SP2. MiXCR, applied by TCRdb to the UMI-ligation and nested PCR reads, yields one record per CDR3 protein. Here the sample spans 150,000 or so distinct CDR3 sequences, about 23% being singletons. Study findings and constraints: Over 90% of naive TCR sequences appeared only once after error correction, unlike memory subsets. Naive repertoires, especially CD8, held a few larger clonotypes, possibly memory cells re-expressing CD45RA.

This CDR3 has 15 residues. Trimming pared 6 bases from V and 0 bases from J, leaving 18 bases between. CDR1 is SQVTM and CDR2 is ANQGSEA in the germline V gene. This clonotype has only a few counts. Its antigen is not identified. This chain uses TRBV29-1 with TRBJ2-7; perhaps TRBD2 as D (7 bases). This clonotype was obtained from a human donor in good health. The specimen was naive CD4+ T cells from blood. CDR3 sequence: CSVNERGGGSYEQYF. For the CDR3, the DNA is TGCAGCGTCAACGAACGGGGAGGGGGCTCCTACGAGCAGTACTTC.